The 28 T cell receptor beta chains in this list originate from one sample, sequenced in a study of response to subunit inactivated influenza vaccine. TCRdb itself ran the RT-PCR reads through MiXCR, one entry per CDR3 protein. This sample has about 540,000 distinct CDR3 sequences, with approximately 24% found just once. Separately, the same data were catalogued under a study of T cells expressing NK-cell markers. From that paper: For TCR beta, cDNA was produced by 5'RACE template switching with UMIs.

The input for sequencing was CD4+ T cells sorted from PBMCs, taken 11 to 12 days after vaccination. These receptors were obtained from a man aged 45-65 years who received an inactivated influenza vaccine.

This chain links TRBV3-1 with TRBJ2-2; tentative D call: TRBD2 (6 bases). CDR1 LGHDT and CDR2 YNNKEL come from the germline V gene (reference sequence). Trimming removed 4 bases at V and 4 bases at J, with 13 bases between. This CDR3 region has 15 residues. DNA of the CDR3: TGTGCCAGCAGCCTCCGGGAGAGCGGCACCGGGGAGCTGTTTTTT. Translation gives CASSLRESGTGELFF.

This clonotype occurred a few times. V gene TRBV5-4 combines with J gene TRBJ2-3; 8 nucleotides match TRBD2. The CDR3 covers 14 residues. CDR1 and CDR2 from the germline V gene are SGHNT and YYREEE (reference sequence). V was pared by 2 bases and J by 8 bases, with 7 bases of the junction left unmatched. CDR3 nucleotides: TGTGCCAGCAGCTTCGAAGCGGGGGTTAGTACGCAGTATTTT. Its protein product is CASSFEAGVSTQYF.

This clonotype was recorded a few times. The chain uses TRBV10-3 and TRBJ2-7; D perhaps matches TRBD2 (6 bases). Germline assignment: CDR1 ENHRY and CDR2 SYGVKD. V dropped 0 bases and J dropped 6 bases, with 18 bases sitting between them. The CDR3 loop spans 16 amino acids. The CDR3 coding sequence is TGTGCCATCAGTGAGTCGAGGGGCGGGGCGGTCCGCGAGCAGTACTTC. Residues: CAISESRGGAVREQYF.

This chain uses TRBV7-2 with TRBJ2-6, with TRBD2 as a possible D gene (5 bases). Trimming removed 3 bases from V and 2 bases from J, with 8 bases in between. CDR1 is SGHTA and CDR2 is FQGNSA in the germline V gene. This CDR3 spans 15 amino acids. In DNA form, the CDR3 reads TGTGCCAGCAGCTTTAGGCGGGCTGGGGCCAACGTCCTGACTTTC. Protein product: CASSFRRAGANVLTF.

CDR3 amino acids: CASTKTGKETQYF. For the CDR3, the DNA is TGTGCCAGCACAAAGACAGGGAAAGAGACCCAGTACTTC. J is TRBJ2-5 and V is TRBV6-2 or TRBV6-3; 7 positions agree with TRBD1. The CDR3 extends over 13 amino acids. Trimming took 7 bases from V and 3 from J; bases not matched to a gene: 5. Germline CDR1 reads MNHEY; CDR2 reads SVGEGT.

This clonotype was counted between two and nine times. DNA of the CDR3: TGTGCCATCAGTGAGTCCATTACCTCCGGGCCCGGCTACACCTTC. It encodes CAISESITSGPGYTF. The gene calls are TRBV10-3 and TRBJ1-2, with D unclear. Germline lookup yields CDR1 ENHRY and CDR2 SYGVKD. The length of the CDR3 is 15 residues. V was cut by 0 bases and J by 8 bases, with 16 bases left in between.

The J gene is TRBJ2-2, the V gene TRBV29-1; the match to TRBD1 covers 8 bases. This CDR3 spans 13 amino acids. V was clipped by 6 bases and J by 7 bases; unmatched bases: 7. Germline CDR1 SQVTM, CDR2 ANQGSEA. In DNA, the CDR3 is TGCAGCGTCCAGGGGGCCGGGTTCGGGGAGCTGTTTTTT. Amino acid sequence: CSVQGAGFGELFF.

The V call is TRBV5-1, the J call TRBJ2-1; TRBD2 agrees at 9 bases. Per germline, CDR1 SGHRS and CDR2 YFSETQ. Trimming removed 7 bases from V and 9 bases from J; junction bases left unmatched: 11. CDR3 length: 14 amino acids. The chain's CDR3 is CASAVAGVAREQFF. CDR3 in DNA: TGCGCCAGCGCGGTAGCGGGAGTTGCCCGTGAGCAGTTCTTC.

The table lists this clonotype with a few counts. The CDR3, as DNA: TGTGCCAGCTCACCACCCGATGGGGCTAATGAAAAACTGTTTTTT. Its protein product is CASSPPDGANEKLFF. The J gene is TRBJ1-4, the V gene TRBV18; D is unclear. The germline V gene has CDR1 KGHSH and CDR2 LQKENI. The CDR3 is made up of 15 amino acids. The V end lost 0 bases, the J end lost 3 bases, and 8 bases lay between the germline ends.

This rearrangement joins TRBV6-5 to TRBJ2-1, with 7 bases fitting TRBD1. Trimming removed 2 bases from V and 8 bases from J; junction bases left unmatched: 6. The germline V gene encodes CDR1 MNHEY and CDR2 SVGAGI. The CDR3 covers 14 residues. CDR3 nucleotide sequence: TGTGCCAGCAGTTACCTGGCAGGGGGTCATGAGCAGTTCTTC. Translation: CASSYLAGGHEQFF.

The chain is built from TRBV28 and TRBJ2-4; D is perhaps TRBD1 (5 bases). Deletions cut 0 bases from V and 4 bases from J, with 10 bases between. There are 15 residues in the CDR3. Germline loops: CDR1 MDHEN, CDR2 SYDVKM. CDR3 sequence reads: CASSLWSQGKNIQYF. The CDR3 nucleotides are TGTGCCAGCAGTTTATGGTCCCAGGGAAAAAACATTCAGTACTTC.

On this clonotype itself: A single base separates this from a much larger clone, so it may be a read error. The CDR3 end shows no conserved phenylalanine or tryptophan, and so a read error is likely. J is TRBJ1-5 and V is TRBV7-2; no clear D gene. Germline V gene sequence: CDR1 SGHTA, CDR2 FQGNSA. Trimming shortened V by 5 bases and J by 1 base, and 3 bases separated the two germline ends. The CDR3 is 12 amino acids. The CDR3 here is CASSLSNQPQHL. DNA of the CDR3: TGTGCCAGCAGCCTCAGCAATCAGCCCCAGCATTTA.

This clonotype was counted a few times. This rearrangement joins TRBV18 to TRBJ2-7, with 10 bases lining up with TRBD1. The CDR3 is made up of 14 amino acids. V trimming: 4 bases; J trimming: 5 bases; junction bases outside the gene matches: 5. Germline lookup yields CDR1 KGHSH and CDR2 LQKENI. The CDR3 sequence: CASSQGQGSNEQYF. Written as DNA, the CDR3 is TGTGCCAGCTCACAGGGACAGGGGTCTAACGAGCAGTACTTC.

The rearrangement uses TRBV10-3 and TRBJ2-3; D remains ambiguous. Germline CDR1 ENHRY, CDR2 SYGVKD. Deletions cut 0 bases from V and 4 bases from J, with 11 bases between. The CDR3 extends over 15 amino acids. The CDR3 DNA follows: TGTGCCATCAGTGAGTCGGGCCCCTTGGCAGATACGCAGTATTTT. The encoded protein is CAISESGPLADTQYF.

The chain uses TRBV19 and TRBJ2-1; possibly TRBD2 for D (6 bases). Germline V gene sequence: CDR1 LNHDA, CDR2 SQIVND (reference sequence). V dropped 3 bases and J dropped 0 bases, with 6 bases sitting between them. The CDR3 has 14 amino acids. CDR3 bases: TGTGCCAGTAGTATCGGGAGCTCCTACAATGAGCAGTTCTTC. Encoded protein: CASSIGSSYNEQFF.

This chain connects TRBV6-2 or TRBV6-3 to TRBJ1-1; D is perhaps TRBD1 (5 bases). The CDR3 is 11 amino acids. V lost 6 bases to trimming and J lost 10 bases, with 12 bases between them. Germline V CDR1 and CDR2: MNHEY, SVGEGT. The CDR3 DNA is TGTGCCAGCAGACTCGGGGCACGAGCTTTCTTT. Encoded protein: CASRLGARAFF.

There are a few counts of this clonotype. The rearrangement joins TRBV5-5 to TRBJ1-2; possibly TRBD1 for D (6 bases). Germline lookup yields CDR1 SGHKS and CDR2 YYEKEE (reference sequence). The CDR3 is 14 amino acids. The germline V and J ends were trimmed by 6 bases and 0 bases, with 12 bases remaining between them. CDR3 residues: CASTSDSSNYGYTF. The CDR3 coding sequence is TGTGCCAGCACCTCGGACAGCTCTAACTATGGCTACACCTTC. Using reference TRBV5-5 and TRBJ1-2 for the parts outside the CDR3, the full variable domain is DAGVTQSPTHLIKTRGQQVTLRCSPISGHKSVSWYQQVLGQGPQFIFQYYEKEERGRGNFPDRFSARQFPNYSSELNVNALLLGDSALYLCASTSDSSNYGYTFGSGTRLTVV.

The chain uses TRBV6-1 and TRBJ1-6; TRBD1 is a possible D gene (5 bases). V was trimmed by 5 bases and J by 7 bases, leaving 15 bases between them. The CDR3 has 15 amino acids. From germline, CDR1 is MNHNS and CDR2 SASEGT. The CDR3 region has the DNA TGTGCCAGCAGTCCCCCCCGACAGTTAAATTCACCCCTCCACTTT. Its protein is CASSPPRQLNSPLHF.

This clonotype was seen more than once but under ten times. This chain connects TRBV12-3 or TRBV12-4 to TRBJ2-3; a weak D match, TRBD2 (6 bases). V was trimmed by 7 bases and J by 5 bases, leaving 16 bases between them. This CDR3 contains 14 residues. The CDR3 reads CASILSGVGDTQYF. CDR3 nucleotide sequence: TGTGCCAGCATCCTATCGGGGGTGGGAGATACGCAGTATTTT.

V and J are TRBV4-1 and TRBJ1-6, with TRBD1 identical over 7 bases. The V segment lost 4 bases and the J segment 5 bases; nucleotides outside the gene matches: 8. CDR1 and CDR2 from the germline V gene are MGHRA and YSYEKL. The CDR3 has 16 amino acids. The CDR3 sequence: CASSLIQGPDNSPLHF. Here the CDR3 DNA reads TGCGCCAGCAGCCTGATACAGGGGCCCGATAATTCACCCCTCCACTTT.

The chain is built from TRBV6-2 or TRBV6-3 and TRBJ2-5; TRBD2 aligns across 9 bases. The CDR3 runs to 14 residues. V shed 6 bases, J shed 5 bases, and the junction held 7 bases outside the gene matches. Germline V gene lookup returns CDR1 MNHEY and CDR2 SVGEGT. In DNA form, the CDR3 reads TGTGCCAGCAGCCCGGGACTAGCCACGGAGACCCAGTACTTC. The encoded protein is CASSPGLATETQYF.

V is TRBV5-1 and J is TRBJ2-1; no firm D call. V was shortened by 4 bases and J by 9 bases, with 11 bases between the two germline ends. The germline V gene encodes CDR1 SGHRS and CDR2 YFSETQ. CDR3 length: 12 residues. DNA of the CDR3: TGCGCCAGCAGCACCCAGGCGGCTGAGCAGTTCTTC. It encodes CASSTQAAEQFF.

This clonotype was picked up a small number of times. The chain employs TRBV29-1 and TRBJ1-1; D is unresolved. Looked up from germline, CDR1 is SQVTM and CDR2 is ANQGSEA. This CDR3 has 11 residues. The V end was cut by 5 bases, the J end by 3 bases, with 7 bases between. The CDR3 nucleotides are TGCAGCGTTAGGGAGGACACTGAAGCTTTCTTT. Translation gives CSVREDTEAFF.

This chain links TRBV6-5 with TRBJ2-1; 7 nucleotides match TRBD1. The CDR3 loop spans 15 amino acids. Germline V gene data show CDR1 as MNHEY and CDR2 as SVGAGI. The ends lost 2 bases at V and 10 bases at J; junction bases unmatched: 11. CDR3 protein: CASSYRTGGKGEQFF. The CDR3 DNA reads TGTGCCAGCAGTTACAGGACAGGAGGAAAAGGCGAGCAGTTCTTC.

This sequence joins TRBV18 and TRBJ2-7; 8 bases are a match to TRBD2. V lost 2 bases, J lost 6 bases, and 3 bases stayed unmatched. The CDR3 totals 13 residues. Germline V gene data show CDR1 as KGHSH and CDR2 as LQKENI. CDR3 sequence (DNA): TGTGCCAGCTCACCATTAGCGGGATCCGAGCAGTACTTC. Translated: CASSPLAGSEQYF.

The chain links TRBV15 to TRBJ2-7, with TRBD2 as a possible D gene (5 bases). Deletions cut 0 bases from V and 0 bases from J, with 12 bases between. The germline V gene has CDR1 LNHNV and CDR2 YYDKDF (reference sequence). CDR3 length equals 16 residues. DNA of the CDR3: TGTGCCACCAGCAGAGATCTGGACTTTCGCTCCTACGAGCAGTACTTC. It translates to CATSRDLDFRSYEQYF.

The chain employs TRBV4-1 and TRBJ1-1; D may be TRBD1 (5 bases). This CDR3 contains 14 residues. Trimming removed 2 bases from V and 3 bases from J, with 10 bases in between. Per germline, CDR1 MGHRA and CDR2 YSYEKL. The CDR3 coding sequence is TGCGCCAGCAGCCAACGGGGCCGGGACACTGAAGCTTTCTTT. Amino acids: CASSQRGRDTEAFF.

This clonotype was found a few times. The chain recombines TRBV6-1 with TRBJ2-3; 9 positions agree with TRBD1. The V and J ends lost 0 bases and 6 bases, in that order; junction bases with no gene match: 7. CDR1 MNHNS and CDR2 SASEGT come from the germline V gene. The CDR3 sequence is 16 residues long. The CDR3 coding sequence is TGTGCCAGCAGTGAAGCGCTGGGACAGGGCTTGGATACGCAGTATTTT. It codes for CASSEALGQGLDTQYF.